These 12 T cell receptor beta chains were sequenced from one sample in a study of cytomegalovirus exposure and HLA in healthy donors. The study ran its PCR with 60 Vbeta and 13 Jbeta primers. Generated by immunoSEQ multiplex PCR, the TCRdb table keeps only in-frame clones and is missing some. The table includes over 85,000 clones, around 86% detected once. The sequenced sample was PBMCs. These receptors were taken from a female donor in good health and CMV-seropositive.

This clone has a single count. CDR3: CASSFSGRAGNEQFF. The CDR3 region has the DNA TGTGCCAGCAGCTTTAGCGGGAGGGCCGGGAATGAGCAGTTCTTC. The rearrangement links TRBV7-9 to TRBJ2-1; 11 nucleotides align to TRBD2. CDR3 size: 15 residues. Germline V gene data show CDR1 as SEHNR and CDR2 as FQNEAQ (reference sequence). The trim removed 3 bases at V and 7 bases at J, leaving 5 bases unmatched.

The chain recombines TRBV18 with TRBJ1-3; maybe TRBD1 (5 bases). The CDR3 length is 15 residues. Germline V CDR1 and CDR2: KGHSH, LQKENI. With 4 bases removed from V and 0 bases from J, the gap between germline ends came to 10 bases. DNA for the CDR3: TGTGCCAGCTCACTAGACAGCCGCTCTGGAAACACCATATATTTT. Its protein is CASSLDSRSGNTIYF.

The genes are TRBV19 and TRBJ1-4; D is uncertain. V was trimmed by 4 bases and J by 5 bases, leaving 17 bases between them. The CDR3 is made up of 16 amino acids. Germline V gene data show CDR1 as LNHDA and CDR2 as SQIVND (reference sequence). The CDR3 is CASSTPREGRNEKLFF. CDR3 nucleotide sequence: TGTGCCAGTAGTACCCCTCGGGAGGGAAGGAATGAAAAACTGTTTTTT.

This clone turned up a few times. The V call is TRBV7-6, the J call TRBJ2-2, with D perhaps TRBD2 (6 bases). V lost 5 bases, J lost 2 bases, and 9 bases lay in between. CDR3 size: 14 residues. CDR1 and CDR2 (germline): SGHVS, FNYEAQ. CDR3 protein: CASSLGTNTGELFF. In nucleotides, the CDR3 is TGTGCCAGCAGCCTGGGGACTAACACCGGGGAGCTGTTTTTT.

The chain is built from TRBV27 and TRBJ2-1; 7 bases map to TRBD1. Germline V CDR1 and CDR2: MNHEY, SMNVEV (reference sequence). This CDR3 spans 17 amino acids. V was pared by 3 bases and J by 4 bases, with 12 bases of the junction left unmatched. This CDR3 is CASSLVTGYLPYNEQFF. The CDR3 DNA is TGTGCCAGCAGTTTGGTGACAGGGTATTTGCCGTACAATGAGCAGTTCTTC.

In DNA form, the CDR3 reads TGTGCCAGCAGCTTAGACAGTTACAATGAGCAGTTCTTC. It encodes CASSLDSYNEQFF. V and J are TRBV13 and TRBJ2-1; D ambiguous. CDR3 length: 13 residues. The germline CDR1 and CDR2 sequences are PRHDT and FYEKMQ (reference sequence). Trimming removed 1 base from V and 4 bases from J, with 5 bases in between.

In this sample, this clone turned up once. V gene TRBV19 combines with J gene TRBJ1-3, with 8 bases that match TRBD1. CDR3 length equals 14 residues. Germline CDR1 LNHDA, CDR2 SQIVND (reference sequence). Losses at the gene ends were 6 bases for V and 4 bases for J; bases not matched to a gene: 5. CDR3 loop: CASRTGDSGNTIYF. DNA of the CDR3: TGTGCCAGTAGGACAGGGGATTCCGGAAACACCATATATTTT.

CDR3 amino acids: CASSPTVSTGELFF. The CDR3 bases are TGCGCCAGCAGCCCTACGGTGTCGACCGGGGAGCTGTTTTTT. The chain employs TRBV5-1 and TRBJ2-2; D is ambiguous. V was cut by 4 bases and J by 5 bases, with 12 bases left in between. CDR3 size: 14 residues. Germline loops: CDR1 SGHRS, CDR2 YFSETQ.

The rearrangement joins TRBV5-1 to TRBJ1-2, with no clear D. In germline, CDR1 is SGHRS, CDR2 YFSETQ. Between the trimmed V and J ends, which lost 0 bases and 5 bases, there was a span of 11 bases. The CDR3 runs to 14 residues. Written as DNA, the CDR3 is TGCGCCAGCAGCTTGGGGTCTACTCCTTATGGCTACACCTTC. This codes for CASSLGSTPYGYTF. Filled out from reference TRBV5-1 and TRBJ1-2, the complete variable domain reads KAGVTQTPRYLIKTRGQQVTLSCSPISGHRSVSWYQQTPGQGLQFLFEYFSETQRNKGNFPGRFSGRQFSNSRSEMNVSTLELGDSALYLCASSLGSTPYGYTFGSGTRLTVV.

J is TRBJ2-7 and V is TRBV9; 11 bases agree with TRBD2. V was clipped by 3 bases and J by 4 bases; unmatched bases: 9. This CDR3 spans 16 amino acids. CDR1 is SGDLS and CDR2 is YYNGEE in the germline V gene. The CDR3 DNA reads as TGTGCCAGCAGCGCTTACCTAGCGGGGGGCGTATACGAGCAGTACTTC. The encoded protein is CASSAYLAGGVYEQYF.

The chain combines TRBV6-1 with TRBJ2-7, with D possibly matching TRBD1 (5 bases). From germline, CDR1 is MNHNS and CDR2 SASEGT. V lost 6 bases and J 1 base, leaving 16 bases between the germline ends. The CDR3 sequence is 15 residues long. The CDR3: CASSAIRVVSYEQYF. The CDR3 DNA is TGTGCCAGCAGCGCTATCAGGGTAGTGTCCTACGAGCAGTACTTC.

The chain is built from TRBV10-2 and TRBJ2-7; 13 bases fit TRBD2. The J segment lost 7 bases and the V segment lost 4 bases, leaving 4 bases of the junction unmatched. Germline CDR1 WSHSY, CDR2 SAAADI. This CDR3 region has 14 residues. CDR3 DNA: TGCGCCAGCAGTGTACTAGCGGGGGGGCGGGAGCAGTACTTC. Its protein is CASSVLAGGREQYF.